This entry features one TCR beta chain sequence. The antigen is undetermined. Trimming removed 4 bases from V and 2 bases from J; junction bases left unmatched: 16. The germline V gene encodes CDR1 MGHRA and CDR2 YSYEKL. The CDR3 extends over 18 amino acids. This entry is derived from a study of graft-versus-host responses after intestinal transplantation. At the level of the study: All of the recipients had induction that used anti-thymocyte globulin, then tacrolimus and steroids for around three years.

Clones were read by immunoSEQ multiplex PCR, and TCRdb kept only the in-frame ones, dropping some. The sample contains 55,000 to 80,000 clones, over 90% of which appear only once. The material sequenced was unstimulated CD8+ T cells sorted from spleen or lymph node cells, taken before transplant. This clonotype was obtained from a human donor who was the organ donor for an intestinal transplant. The chain is built from TRBV4-1 and TRBJ2-7; TRBD2 matches at 8 bases. CDR3 DNA sequence: TGCGCCAGCAGCCTCGACACGGCTCCAGCGGGAGCGCCCTACGAGCAGTACTTC. Amino acids: CASSLDTAPAGAPYEQYF.